The 19 T cell receptor beta chains in this list originate from one sample, sequenced in a study of blood T cell repertoires in COVID-19. Produced via immunoSEQ multiplex PCR; TCRdb's table is partial and in-frame only. The table has tens of thousands of clones, roughly three quarters seen once; the top ten hold around 2%. Sequenced material: peripheral blood. These receptors all come from a man aged 70 or older with COVID-19, enrolled during active disease.

This chain joins TRBV6-6 and TRBJ2-7; TRBD1 matches at 12 bases. V shed 6 bases and J 2 bases; nucleotides not matched to a gene: 5. The CDR3 contains 15 residues. The germline CDR1 and CDR2 sequences are MNHNY and SVGAGI (reference sequence). The CDR3 sequence: CASSEGQGATYEQYF. The CDR3 region has the DNA TGTGCCAGCAGCGAGGGACAGGGGGCTACCTACGAGCAGTACTTC.

The V gene is TRBV2, the J gene TRBJ1-5; tentative D call: TRBD1 (5 bases). V dropped 7 bases and J dropped 0 bases, with 10 bases sitting between them. The CDR3 contains 14 residues. Germline V gives CDR1 SNHLY, CDR2 FYNNEI. CDR3 in amino acids: CASTGGDSNQPQHF. The CDR3 coding sequence is TGTGCCAGCACTGGAGGGGATAGCAATCAGCCCCAGCATTTT.

The chain carries TRBV19 and TRBJ1-5, with D perhaps TRBD1 (6 bases). In germline, CDR1 is LNHDA, CDR2 SQIVND (reference sequence). This CDR3 is 15 amino acids long. Trimming took off 9 bases at V and 5 bases at J, with 20 bases between the two ends. The CDR3 region has the DNA TGTGCCAGCCGAGGGGGGGGGTTTTGGGATCAGCCCCAGCATTTT. Translated: CASRGGGFWDQPQHF.

The chain employs TRBV20-1 and TRBJ1-2, with a tentative D call TRBD1 (5 bases). Trimming removed 6 bases from V and 2 bases from J, with 7 bases in between. Germline-derived CDR1 and CDR2 are DFQATT and SNEGSKA (reference sequence). This CDR3 spans 11 amino acids. The CDR3 here is CSAQENYGYTF. CDR3 coding DNA: TGCAGTGCACAGGAAAACTATGGCTACACCTTC.

The rearrangement links TRBV7-9 to TRBJ1-1, with D perhaps matching TRBD1 (5 bases). The CDR3 contains 15 residues. Trimming removed 7 bases at V and 1 base at J, with 16 bases between. CDR1 and CDR2 (germline): SEHNR, FQNEAQ (reference sequence). CDR3 protein: CASIGVGHRNTEAFF. CDR3 DNA sequence: TGTGCCAGCATAGGGGTCGGACACCGGAACACTGAAGCTTTCTTT.

CDR3 nucleotide sequence: TGTGCCAGCAGTCCCGGGGAATCAGGCTACAATGAGCAGTTCTTC. As protein: CASSPGESGYNEQFF. The V gene is TRBV4-2, the J gene TRBJ2-1, with D possibly TRBD2 on 5 matching bases. Trimming stripped 6 bases from V and 3 bases from J, with 15 bases between. The CDR3 covers 15 residues. Germline V lookup: CDR1 LGHNA, CDR2 YNFKEQ.

The chain recombines TRBV27 with TRBJ2-7; 8 positions agree with TRBD1. Germline V gene lookup returns CDR1 MNHEY and CDR2 SMNVEV (reference sequence). Trimming cost V 0 bases and J 6 bases; bases outside gene matches: 7. CDR3 length: 15 residues. The CDR3, as DNA: TGTGCCAGCAGTTTATCTGGACAGGGACGTACCGAGCAGTACTTC. Translation: CASSLSGQGRTEQYF.

The chain uses TRBV10-3 and TRBJ1-1; D perhaps matches TRBD1 (5 bases). Trimming took 4 bases from V and 3 from J, leaving 15 bases between them. The CDR3 is 15 residues long. The germline gives CDR1 ENHRY, CDR2 SYGVKD. The CDR3 loop is CAISAQGNGDTEAFF. CDR3 DNA sequence: TGTGCCATCAGTGCCCAGGGAAATGGGGACACTGAAGCTTTCTTT.

A few counts support this clone. The chain links TRBV9 to TRBJ2-7; TRBD1 agrees at 9 bases. V lost 0 bases and J lost 5; bases outside the gene matches: 6. CDR1 is SGDLS, CDR2 YYNGEE, per germline. The CDR3 has 15 residues. The CDR3 reads CASSVAGQGTHEQYF. CDR3 nucleotide sequence: TGTGCCAGCAGCGTAGCAGGACAGGGGACGCACGAGCAGTACTTC.

This clone has a single count. This chain joins TRBV6-2 or TRBV6-3 and TRBJ1-4; perhaps TRBD1 as D (6 bases). The CDR3 length is 14 residues. Germline V CDR1 and CDR2: MNHEY, SVGEGT. V lost 2 bases, J lost 5 bases, and 9 bases lay in between. CDR3 nucleotide sequence: TGTGCCAGCAGTTACGCACAGGGAAATGAAAAACTGTTTTTT. This sequence encodes CASSYAQGNEKLFF.

This clone was counted at least ten times. The rearrangement uses TRBV5-3 and TRBJ2-7; D might be TRBD2 (5 bases). TRBV5-3 is flagged as an ORF with uncertain function. The CDR3 covers 13 residues. Trimming shortened V by 4 bases and J by 3 bases, and 11 bases separated the two germline ends. DNA of the CDR3: TGTGCCAGAAGCGTGGACTTCTACTACGAGCAGTACTTC. Protein: CARSVDFYYEQYF.

J is TRBJ2-2 and V is TRBV28; D gene ambiguous. V was trimmed by 5 bases and J by 1 base, leaving 8 bases between them. CDR3 length: 14 amino acids. The germline V gene encodes CDR1 MDHEN and CDR2 SYDVKM. The chain's CDR3 is CASSPHMNTGELFF. In DNA form, the CDR3 reads TGTGCCAGCAGTCCTCACATGAACACCGGGGAGCTGTTTTTT.

This sequence joins TRBV7-3 and TRBJ2-3, with 12 bases lining up with TRBD2. V shed 5 bases, J shed 2 bases, and the junction held 11 bases outside the gene matches. Looked up from germline, CDR1 is SGHTA and CDR2 is FQGTGA. The CDR3 is 18 amino acids. The DNA of the CDR3 is TGTGCCAGCAGCATTGGACTAGCGGGAAGTCCCGTCACAGATACGCAGTATTTT. Translated, it gives CASSIGLAGSPVTDTQYF. The full variable domain, completed using reference TRBV7-3 and TRBJ2-3, is GAGVSQTPSNKVTEKGKYVELRCDPISGHTALYWYRQSLGQGPEFLIYFQGTGAADDSGLPNDRFFAVRPEGSVSTLKIQRTERGDSAVYLCASSIGLAGSPVTDTQYFGPGTRLTVL.

The rearrangement uses TRBV16 and TRBJ1-5, with D possibly matching TRBD1 (5 bases). The CDR3 consists of 14 residues. Per the germline V gene, CDR1 is KGHSY and CDR2 is FQNENV. V was shortened by 2 bases and J by 10 bases, with 15 bases between the two germline ends. CDR3 in DNA: TGTGCCAGCAGCCAAATCGGGGGGGGTGGACCCCAGCATTTT. It encodes CASSQIGGGGPQHF.

The chain uses TRBV19 and TRBJ2-5, with 8 positions matching TRBD1. The CDR3 has 14 residues. Germline V gene data show CDR1 as LNHDA and CDR2 as SQIVND (reference sequence). V dropped 6 bases and J dropped 5; count of bases not matched to a gene: 8. The chain's CDR3 is CASRPRGPGETQYF. CDR3 sequence (DNA): TGTGCCAGTAGACCCAGGGGGCCGGGGGAGACCCAGTACTTC.

This clone occurred a few times. The chain links TRBV19 to TRBJ1-1; D ambiguous. From germline, CDR1 is LNHDA and CDR2 SQIVND (reference sequence). Between the trimmed V and J ends, which lost 5 bases and 4 bases, there was a span of 11 bases. The CDR3 has 13 residues. CDR3 bases: TGTGCCAGTAGTGTAGGTGTCCGCACTGAAGCTTTCTTT. As protein: CASSVGVRTEAFF. Based on the CDR3 plus reference TRBV19 and TRBJ1-1, the full variable domain is DGGITQSPKYLFRKEGQNVTLSCEQNLNHDAMYWYRQDPGQGLRLIYYSQIVNDFQKGDIAEGYSVSREKKESFPLTVTSAQKNPTAFYLCASSVGVRTEAFFGQGTRLTVV.

This rearrangement joins TRBV14 to TRBJ1-5; no reliable D call. The CDR3 spans 13 residues. Germline-derived CDR1 and CDR2 are SGHDN and FVKESK. The V and J ends lost 4 bases and 4 bases respectively, with 8 bases between them. This chain's CDR3 is CASSPDYNQPQHF. The CDR3 DNA reads as TGTGCCAGCAGCCCAGATTATAATCAGCCCCAGCATTTT.

The rearrangement uses TRBV2 and TRBJ2-5; D remains unclear. The V gene's germline CDR1 is SNHLY and CDR2 FYNNEI. V lost 4 bases, J lost 1 base, and 4 bases lay in between. This CDR3 spans 12 amino acids. CDR3 sequence reads: CASSAFQETQYF. The CDR3 DNA sequence: TGTGCCAGCAGTGCGTTCCAAGAGACCCAGTACTTC. The whole variable domain, filled in from reference TRBV2 and TRBJ2-5, reads EPEVTQTPSHQVTQMGQEVILRCVPISNHLYFYWYRQILGQKVEFLVSFYNNEISEKSEIFDDQFSVERPDGSNFTLKIRSTKLEDSAMYFCASSAFQETQYFGPGTRLLVL.

This CDR3 reads CASSQRGGGTGNEKLFF. In DNA, the CDR3 is TGCGCCAGCAGCCAGCGTGGGGGAGGGACAGGGAACGAAAAACTGTTTTTT. The V and J genes are TRBV4-1 and TRBJ1-4; 9 nucleotides align to TRBD1. V was pared by 3 bases and J by 8 bases, with 13 bases of the junction left unmatched. The CDR3 loop spans 17 amino acids. The V gene's germline CDR1 is MGHRA and CDR2 YSYEKL.